Below are 15 T cell receptor beta chains sequenced from a single sample in a study of shared clonotypes between healthy human individuals. This table comes from immunoSEQ multiplex PCR, and its TCRdb copy is limited to in-frame clones, with some not included. The sample holds about 2.3 million clones; about 92% are singletons and the top ten take 0.39%. Sequencing used naive CD4+ T cells from PBMCs. Subset of the sample: CD45RA+ positively selected. These receptors all come from a man aged 18 to 29 in good health. Some clones in this sample may be carry-over from other donors' samples.

The rearrangement joins TRBV2 to TRBJ2-5, with 15 bases identical to TRBD2. The germline CDR1 and CDR2 sequences are SNHLY and FYNNEI. The CDR3 runs 16 residues. Trimming at V came to 8 bases and at J to 4 bases, leaving 8 bases not matched to a gene. The CDR3 region has the DNA TGTGCCAGCGCCGGGACTAGCGGGAGGCGGTTAGAGACCCAGTACTTC. Translating it yields CASAGTSGRRLETQYF.

V usage is TRBV28 and J usage is TRBJ1-1; possibly TRBD1 for D (5 bases). The length of the CDR3 is 16 residues. V lost 4 bases and J 4 bases, leaving 19 bases between the germline ends. From germline, CDR1 is MDHEN and CDR2 SYDVKM. This CDR3 reads CASSYRINQRFTEAFF. The CDR3 region has the DNA TGTGCCAGCAGTTACAGGATAAATCAACGATTCACTGAAGCTTTCTTT.

CDR3 residues: CASSLPQGKHGYTF. The DNA of the CDR3 is TGTGCCAGCAGCTTACCCCAGGGGAAACATGGCTACACCTTC. The chain employs TRBV7-9 and TRBJ1-2; D is possibly TRBD1 (6 bases). V lost 2 bases to trimming and J lost 6 bases, with 13 bases between them. Germline values: CDR1 SEHNR, CDR2 FQNEAQ (reference sequence). The CDR3 covers 14 residues.

V gene TRBV28 combines with J gene TRBJ2-4; possibly TRBD1 or TRBD2 for D (7 bases each). Germline V gene lookup returns CDR1 MDHEN and CDR2 SYDVKM. V was pared by 10 bases and J by 1 base, with 17 bases between. The CDR3 runs to 15 residues. The CDR3 region is CAINQGGTAKNIQYF. The CDR3 region has the DNA TGTGCCATCAACCAGGGGGGGACGGCCAAAAACATTCAGTACTTC.

The chain employs TRBV19 and TRBJ1-1, with D maybe TRBD1 (6 bases). The CDR3 length is 17 residues. Trimming removed 3 bases at V and 5 bases at J, with 22 bases between. Germline V gene data show CDR1 as LNHDA and CDR2 as SQIVND (reference sequence). The CDR3 sequence is CASSIRPLQGGGTEAFF. The CDR3 DNA is TGTGCCAGTAGTATTCGGCCCTTACAGGGAGGGGGAACTGAAGCTTTCTTT.

Note on this clone: Other DNA sequences in this sample translate to the same CDR3. This chain joins TRBV2 and TRBJ2-7, with D perhaps TRBD2 (5 bases). This CDR3 region has 12 residues. Trimming left V 4 bases short and J 1 base short, with 5 bases between. Germline V gene data show CDR1 as SNHLY and CDR2 as FYNNEI. In DNA, the CDR3 is TGTGCCAGCAGTGGGACTTCCTACGAGCAGTACTTC. It yields the protein CASSGTSYEQYF.

Comment on this clone: The same CDR3 can be traced to other DNA sequences in this sample. The chain links TRBV5-1 to TRBJ1-2, with D possibly matching TRBD1 (5 bases). V was clipped by 4 bases and J by 5 bases, with 12 bases between them. The germline gives CDR1 SGHRS, CDR2 YFSETQ. This CDR3 comprises 13 residues. Written as DNA, the CDR3 is TGCGCCAGCAGCCCAGGGACGGTTTATGGCTACACCTTC. It yields the protein CASSPGTVYGYTF.

V gene TRBV4-1 combines with J gene TRBJ2-7; D is ambiguous. This CDR3 region has 17 residues. Trimming left V 2 bases short and J 1 base short, with 18 bases between. Germline loops: CDR1 MGHRA, CDR2 YSYEKL. CDR3 amino acids: CASSQLTLKTGSYEQYF. DNA for the CDR3: TGCGCCAGCAGCCAATTGACCCTGAAAACTGGGTCCTACGAGCAGTACTTC.

The chain joins TRBV11-2 to TRBJ2-6; maybe TRBD1 (5 bases). Germline V gene sequence: CDR1 SGHAT, CDR2 FQNNGV. The V gene lost 1 base and the J gene lost 0 bases, with 13 bases spanning the gap. This CDR3 contains 18 residues. For the CDR3, the DNA is TGTGCCAGCAGCTTAGGTCAGGGTCTCAGCTCTGGGGCCAACGTCCTGACTTTC. This gives the protein CASSLGQGLSSGANVLTF.

The V and J genes are TRBV5-1 and TRBJ2-7, with a weak D call TRBD1 (6 bases). V gave up 0 bases and J gave up 4 bases, with 11 bases separating them. Germline V CDR1 and CDR2: SGHRS, YFSETQ. This CDR3 spans 14 amino acids. The CDR3 spells CASSLGQEKYEQYF. In DNA form, the CDR3 reads TGCGCCAGCAGCTTGGGACAGGAGAAATACGAGCAGTACTTC.

V gene TRBV18 combines with J gene TRBJ1-5; D uncertain. V lost 6 bases to trimming and J lost 1 base, with 19 bases between them. The CDR3 loop spans 17 amino acids. Germline CDR1 and CDR2: KGHSH and LQKENI. Written as DNA, the CDR3 is TGTGCCAGCTCGCCGGAGGAGCCGGACCGCAGCAATCAGCCCCAGCATTTT. This gives the protein CASSPEEPDRSNQPQHF. Together with reference TRBV18 and TRBJ1-5, the CDR3 gives the full variable domain: NAGVMQNPRHLVRRRGQEARLRCSPMKGHSHVYWYRQLPEEGLKFMVYLQKENIIDESGMPKERFSAEFPKEGPSILRIQQVVRGDSAAYFCASSPEEPDRSNQPQHFGDGTRLSIL.

The chain links TRBV18 to TRBJ2-7; 7 positions match TRBD1. CDR3 length: 17 amino acids. J was trimmed by 0 bases and V by 0 bases; bases with no gene match: 8. The V gene's germline CDR1 is KGHSH and CDR2 LQKENI. CDR3 in amino acids: CASSPPPGQRGSYEQYF. The CDR3 DNA is TGTGCCAGCTCACCACCCCCGGGACAGAGAGGCTCCTACGAGCAGTACTTC.

The chain links TRBV5-1 to TRBJ1-3; D remains ambiguous. Germline CDR1 and CDR2: SGHRS and YFSETQ. The CDR3 has 15 residues. Trimming removed 3 bases at V and 3 bases at J, with 13 bases between. CDR3 protein: CASSSVGIRGNTIYF. In nucleotides, the CDR3 is TGCGCCAGCAGCTCTGTTGGTATTCGTGGAAACACCATATATTTT.

Here the CDR3 reads CASRGTRVVTQYF. In DNA form, the CDR3 reads TGTGCCAGCAGAGGTACACGGGTTGTGACCCAGTACTTC. The chain joins TRBV2 to TRBJ2-5; D is uncertain. Germline V gives CDR1 SNHLY, CDR2 FYNNEI. There are 13 residues in the CDR3. V lost 6 bases to trimming and J lost 7 bases, with 15 bases between them.

This clone is a singleton in its sample. V and J are TRBV28 and TRBJ2-1; 9 bases line up with TRBD2. This CDR3 spans 15 amino acids. From germline, CDR1 is MDHEN and CDR2 SYDVKM. The V and J ends lost 3 bases and 4 bases, in that order; junction bases with no gene match: 4. The CDR3: CASSLVAGVYNEQFF. The CDR3 DNA reads TGTGCCAGCAGTTTGGTAGCGGGAGTTTACAATGAGCAGTTCTTC. Full variable domain (rest looked up from reference TRBV28 and TRBJ2-1): DVKVTQSSRYLVKRTGEKVFLECVQDMDHENMFWYRQDPGLGLRLIYFSYDVKMKEKGDIPEGYSVSREKKERFSLILESASTNQTSMYLCASSLVAGVYNEQFFGPGTRLTVL.